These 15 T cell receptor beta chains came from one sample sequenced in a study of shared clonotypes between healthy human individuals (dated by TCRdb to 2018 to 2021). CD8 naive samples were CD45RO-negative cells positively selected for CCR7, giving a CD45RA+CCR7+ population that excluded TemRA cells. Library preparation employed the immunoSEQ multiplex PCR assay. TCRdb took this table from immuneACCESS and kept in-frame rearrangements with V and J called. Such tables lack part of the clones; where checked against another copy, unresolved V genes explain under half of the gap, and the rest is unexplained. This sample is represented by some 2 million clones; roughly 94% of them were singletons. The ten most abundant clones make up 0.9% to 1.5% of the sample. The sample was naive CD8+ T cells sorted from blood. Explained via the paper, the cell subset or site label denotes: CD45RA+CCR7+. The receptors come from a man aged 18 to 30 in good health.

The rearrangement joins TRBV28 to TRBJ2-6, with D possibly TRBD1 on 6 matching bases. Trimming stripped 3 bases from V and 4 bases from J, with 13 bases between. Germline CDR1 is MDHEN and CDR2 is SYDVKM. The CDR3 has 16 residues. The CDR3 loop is CASSLTGSTGANVLTF. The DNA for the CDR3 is TGTGCCAGCAGTTTGACAGGTTCCACCGGGGCCAACGTCCTGACTTTC. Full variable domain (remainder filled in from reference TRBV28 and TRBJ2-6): DVKVTQSSRYLVKRTGEKVFLECVQDMDHENMFWYRQDPGLGLRLIYFSYDVKMKEKGDIPEGYSVSREKKERFSLILESASTNQTSMYLCASSLTGSTGANVLTFGAGSRLTVL.

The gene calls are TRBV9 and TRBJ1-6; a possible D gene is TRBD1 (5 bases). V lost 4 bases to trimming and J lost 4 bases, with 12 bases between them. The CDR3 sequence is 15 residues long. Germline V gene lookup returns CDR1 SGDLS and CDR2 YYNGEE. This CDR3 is CASSRRDPYNSPLHF. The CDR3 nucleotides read TGTGCCAGCAGCCGCCGGGACCCTTATAATTCACCCCTCCACTTT.

This CDR3 reads CSVPGTGDQGYTF. CDR3 coding DNA: TGCAGCGTTCCCGGGACAGGGGACCAAGGCTACACCTTC. The chain recombines TRBV29-1 with TRBJ1-2; 10 positions match TRBD1. V trimming: 5 bases; J trimming: 8 bases; junction bases outside the gene matches: 8. Germline V gives CDR1 SQVTM, CDR2 ANQGSEA. This CDR3 is built from 13 residues.

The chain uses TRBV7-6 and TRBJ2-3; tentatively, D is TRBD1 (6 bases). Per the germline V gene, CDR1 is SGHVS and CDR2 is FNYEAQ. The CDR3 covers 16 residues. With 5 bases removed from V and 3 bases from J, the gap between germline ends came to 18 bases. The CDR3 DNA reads TGTGCCAGCAGCCTCTCTACAGGGATTTTTACAGATACGCAGTATTTT. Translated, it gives CASSLSTGIFTDTQYF.

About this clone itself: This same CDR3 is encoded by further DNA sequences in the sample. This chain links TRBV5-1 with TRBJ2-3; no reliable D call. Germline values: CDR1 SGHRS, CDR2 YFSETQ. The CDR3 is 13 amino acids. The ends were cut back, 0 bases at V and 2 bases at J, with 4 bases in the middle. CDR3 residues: CASSLGPTDTQYF. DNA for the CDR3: TGCGCCAGCAGCTTGGGACCCACAGATACGCAGTATTTT.

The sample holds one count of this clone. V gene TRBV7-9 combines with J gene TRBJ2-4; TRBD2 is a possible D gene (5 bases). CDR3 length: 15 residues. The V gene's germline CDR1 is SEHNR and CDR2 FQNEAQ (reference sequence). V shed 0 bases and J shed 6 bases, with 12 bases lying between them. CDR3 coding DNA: TGTGCCAGCAGCTTAGCCTCCGGGATCGGAAACATTCAGTACTTC. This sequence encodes CASSLASGIGNIQYF.

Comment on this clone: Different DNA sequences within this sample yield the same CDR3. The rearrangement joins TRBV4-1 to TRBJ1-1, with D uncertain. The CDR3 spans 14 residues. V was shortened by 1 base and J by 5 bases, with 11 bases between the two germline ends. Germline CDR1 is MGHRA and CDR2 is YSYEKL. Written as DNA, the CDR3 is TGCGCCAGCAGCCAAGTAGAAGGCTCTACTGAAGCTTTCTTT. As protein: CASSQVEGSTEAFF.

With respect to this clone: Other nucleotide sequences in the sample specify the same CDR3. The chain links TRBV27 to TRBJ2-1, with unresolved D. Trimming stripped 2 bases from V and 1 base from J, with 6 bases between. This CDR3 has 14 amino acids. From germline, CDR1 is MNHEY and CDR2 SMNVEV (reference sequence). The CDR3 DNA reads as TGTGCCAGCAGTTTAGTGGGTTCCTACAATGAGCAGTTCTTC. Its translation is CASSLVGSYNEQFF.

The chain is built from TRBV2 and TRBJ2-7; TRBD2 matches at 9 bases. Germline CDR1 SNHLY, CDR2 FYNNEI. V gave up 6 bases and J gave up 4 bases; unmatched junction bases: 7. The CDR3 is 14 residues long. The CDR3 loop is CASRAGLAGYEQYF. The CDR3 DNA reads TGTGCCAGCAGGGCGGGACTAGCTGGGTACGAGCAGTACTTC.

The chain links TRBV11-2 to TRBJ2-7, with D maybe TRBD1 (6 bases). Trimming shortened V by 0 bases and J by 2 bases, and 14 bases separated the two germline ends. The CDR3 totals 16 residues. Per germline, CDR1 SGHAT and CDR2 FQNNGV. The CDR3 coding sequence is TGTGCCAGCAGCTTAGATTGGGCAGGGGACCCCTACGAGCAGTACTTC. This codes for CASSLDWAGDPYEQYF.

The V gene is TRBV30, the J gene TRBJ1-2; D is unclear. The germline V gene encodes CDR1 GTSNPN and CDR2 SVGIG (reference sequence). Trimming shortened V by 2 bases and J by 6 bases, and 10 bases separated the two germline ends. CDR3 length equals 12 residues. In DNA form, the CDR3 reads TGTGCCTGGAGTTTGGTGGGGAATGGCTACACCTTC. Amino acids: CAWSLVGNGYTF.

DNA of the CDR3: TGTGCCAGTAGTGCCTTCCGTTCCCTAGCGGGGGGGCGTGATACGCAGTATTTT. This encodes CASSAFRSLAGGRDTQYF. The V gene is TRBV19, the J gene TRBJ2-3, with TRBD2 matching over 12 bases. The V segment lost 5 bases and the J segment 6 bases; nucleotides outside the gene matches: 15. The CDR3 covers 18 residues. Germline loops: CDR1 LNHDA, CDR2 SQIVND (reference sequence).

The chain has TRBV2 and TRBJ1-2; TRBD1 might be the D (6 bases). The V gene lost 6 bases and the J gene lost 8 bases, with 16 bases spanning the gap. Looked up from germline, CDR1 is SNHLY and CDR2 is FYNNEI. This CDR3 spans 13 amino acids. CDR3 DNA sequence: TGTGCCAGCAGCCCCGCAGGGGAGTGGGGCTACACCTTC. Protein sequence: CASSPAGEWGYTF.

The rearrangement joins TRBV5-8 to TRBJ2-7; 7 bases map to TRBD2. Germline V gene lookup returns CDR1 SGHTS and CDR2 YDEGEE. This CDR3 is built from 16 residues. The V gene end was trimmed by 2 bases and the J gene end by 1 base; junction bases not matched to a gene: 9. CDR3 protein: CASSFPGGSGSYEQYF. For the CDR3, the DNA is TGTGCCAGCAGCTTTCCGGGGGGATCGGGGTCCTACGAGCAGTACTTC.

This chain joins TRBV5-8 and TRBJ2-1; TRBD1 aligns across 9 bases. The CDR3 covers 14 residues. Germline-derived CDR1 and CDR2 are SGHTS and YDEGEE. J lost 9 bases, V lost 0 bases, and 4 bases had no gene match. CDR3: CASSLGTGASEQFF. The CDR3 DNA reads TGTGCCAGCAGCTTGGGGACAGGGGCCTCTGAGCAGTTCTTC.